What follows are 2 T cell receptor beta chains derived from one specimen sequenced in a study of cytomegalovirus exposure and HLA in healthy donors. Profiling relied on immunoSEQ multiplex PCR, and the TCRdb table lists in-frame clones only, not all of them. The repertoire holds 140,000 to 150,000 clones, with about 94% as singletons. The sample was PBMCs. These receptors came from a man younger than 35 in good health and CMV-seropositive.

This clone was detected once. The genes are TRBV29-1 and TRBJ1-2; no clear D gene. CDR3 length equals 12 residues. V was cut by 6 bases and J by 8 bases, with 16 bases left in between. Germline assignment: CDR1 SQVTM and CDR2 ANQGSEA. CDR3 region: CSVTVTAVGYTF. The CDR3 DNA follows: TGCAGCGTCACGGTTACCGCGGTCGGCTACACCTTC.

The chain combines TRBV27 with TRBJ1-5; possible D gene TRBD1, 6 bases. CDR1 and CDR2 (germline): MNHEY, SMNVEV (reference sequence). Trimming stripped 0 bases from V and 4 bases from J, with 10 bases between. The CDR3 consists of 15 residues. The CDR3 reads CASSLSGDTNQPQHF. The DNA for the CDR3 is TGTGCCAGCAGTTTATCGGGGGACACTAATCAGCCCCAGCATTTT.